This TCR beta chain comes out of a study of T cells in Graves' hyperthyroidism and ophthalmopathy. Lactation, pregnancy, other autoimmune disease or uncontrolled infection led to exclusion of patients. Used for diagnoses were clinical symptoms, serum thyroxine and TRAb, thyroid ultrasound and orbital computed tomography. The CDR3 regions of TCR beta were amplified from RNA transcripts. During a first-round RT-PCR of the TCR CDR3, the HTBI primer set was used. From the multiplex PCR reads, TCRdb called clonotypes with MiXCR, one entry per CDR3 protein. Of roughly 300,000 distinct CDR3 sequences in the sample, about 15% were seen once. The germline gives CDR1 MNHEY, CDR2 SMNVEV (reference sequence). The length of the CDR3 is 12 residues. After removal of 4 bases from V and 6 bases from J, the junction contained 3 bases not matched to a gene. Concerning this clonotype itself: Its antigen is not identified.

Study-wide points: Researchers found most expanded thyroid clonotypes above 0.001 in blood as well. Ophthalmopathy was distinguished from stable hyperthyroidism by 13 V-J signatures.

The sample was blood. The rearrangement links TRBV27 to TRBJ2-7; 7 bases are shared with TRBD1. This TCR was sampled from a woman between 25 and 40 years old with Graves' hyperthyroidism. CDR3 sequence reads: CASSSPGGEQYF. As DNA, the CDR3 is TGTGCCAGCAGTTCCCCAGGGGGCGAGCAGTACTTC.